The clone carrying this T cell receptor (beta chain) has ten or more counts. Researchers classed hyperthyroidism as stable given no ophthalmopathy within 18 months of follow-up. The diagnosis combined clinical symptoms, thyroxine, TRAb, thyroid ultrasound and orbital computed tomography scans. The starting material, approximately 10 ml of fresh peripheral blood, provided the PBMCs. Germline trimming cut 4 bases from V and 6 bases from J; bases unmatched to any gene: 12. CDR1 and CDR2 from the germline V gene are LGHDT and YNNKEL (reference sequence). The CDR3 has 17 amino acids. The study amplified TCR beta CDR3 regions using RNA transcripts. Following a first-round RT-PCR that used HTBI primers, a second-round multiplex PCR was carried out. TCRdb reprocessed the multiplex PCR reads via MiXCR and lists one record per CDR3 protein. The table records around 26,000 distinct CDR3 sequences, about 50% of them present only once.

The data were obtained in a study of Graves' ophthalmopathy and Graves' hyperthyroidism. The chain is built from TRBV3-1 and TRBJ2-2; 9 nucleotides line up with TRBD1. The sequence derives from an adult woman with stable Graves' hyperthyroidism. The sequencing input was peripheral blood. The CDR3 coding sequence is TGTGCCAGCAGCCGCACCGGGACAGGGACGGGAGCCGGGGAGCTGTTTTTT. Residues: CASSRTGTGTGAGELFF.